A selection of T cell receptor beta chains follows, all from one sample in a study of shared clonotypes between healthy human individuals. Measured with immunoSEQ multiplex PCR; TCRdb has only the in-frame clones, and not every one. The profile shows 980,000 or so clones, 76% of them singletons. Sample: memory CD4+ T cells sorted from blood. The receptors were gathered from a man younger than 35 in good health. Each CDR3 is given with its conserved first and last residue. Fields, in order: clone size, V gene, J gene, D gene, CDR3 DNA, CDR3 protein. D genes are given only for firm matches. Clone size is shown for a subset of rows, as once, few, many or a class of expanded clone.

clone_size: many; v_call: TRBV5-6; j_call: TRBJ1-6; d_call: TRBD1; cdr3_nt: TGTGCCAGCAGCCGGACTTCCGGGCAGGGGGTATCCCTCCACTTT; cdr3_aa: CASSRTSGQGVSLHF
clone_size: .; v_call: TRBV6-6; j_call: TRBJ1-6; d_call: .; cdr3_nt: TGTGCCAGCAGTTATTACGGGACCCATAATTCACCCCTCCACTTT; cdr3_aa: CASSYYGTHNSPLHF
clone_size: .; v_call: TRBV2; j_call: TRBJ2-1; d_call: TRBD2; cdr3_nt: TGTGCCAGCAGCCCTGGACTAGCGACATACAATGAGCAGTTCTTC; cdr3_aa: CASSPGLATYNEQFF
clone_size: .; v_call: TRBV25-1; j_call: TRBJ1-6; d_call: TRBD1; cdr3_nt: TGTGCCAGCAGTGATGAGGGACAGAGCTCCTATAATTCACCCCTCCACTTT; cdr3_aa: CASSDEGQSSYNSPLHF
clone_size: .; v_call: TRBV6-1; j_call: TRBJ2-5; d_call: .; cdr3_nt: TGTGCCAGCAGCAGGGTATCGGAGACCCAGTACTTC; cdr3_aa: CASSRVSETQYF
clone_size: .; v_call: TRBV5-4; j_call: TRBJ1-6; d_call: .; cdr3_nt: TGTGCCAGCAGCTTTGGGAACTCACCCCTCCACTTT; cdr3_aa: CASSFGNSPLHF
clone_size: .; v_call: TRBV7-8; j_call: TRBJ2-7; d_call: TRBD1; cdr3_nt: TGTGCCAGCAGTAGGGACAGGGGAATCCCCTACGAGCAGTACTTC; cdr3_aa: CASSRDRGIPYEQYF
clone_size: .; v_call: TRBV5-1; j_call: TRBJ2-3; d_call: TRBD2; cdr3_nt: TGCGCCAGCAGCACGACTAGCGGGAAAAGCACAGATACGCAGTATTTT; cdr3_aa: CASSTTSGKSTDTQYF
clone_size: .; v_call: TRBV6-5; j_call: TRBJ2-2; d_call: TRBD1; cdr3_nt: TGTGCCACCAGACTCGTACAGGGGGACACCGGGGAGCTGTTTTTT; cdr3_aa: CATRLVQGDTGELFF
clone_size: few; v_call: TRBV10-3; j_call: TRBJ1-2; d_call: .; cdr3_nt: TGTGCCATCAGTGAGCTGGTGAGCGGGACGGACTATGGCTACACCTTC; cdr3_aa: CAISELVSGTDYGYTF
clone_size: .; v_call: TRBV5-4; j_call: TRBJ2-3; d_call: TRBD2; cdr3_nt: TGTGCCAGCAGCTACGGACTAGCGGGAGCTAAGGGAGGCGATACGCAGTATTTT; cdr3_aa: CASSYGLAGAKGGDTQYF
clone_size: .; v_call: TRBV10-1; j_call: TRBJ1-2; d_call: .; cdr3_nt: TGCGCCAGCATCCGGCGGTCGGAACCCTACACCTTC; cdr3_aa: CASIRRSEPYTF
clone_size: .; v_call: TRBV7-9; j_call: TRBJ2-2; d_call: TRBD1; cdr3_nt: TGTGCCAGCAGCAGACGACAGGGGAGCGGCACCGGGGAGCTGTTTTTT; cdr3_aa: CASSRRQGSGTGELFF
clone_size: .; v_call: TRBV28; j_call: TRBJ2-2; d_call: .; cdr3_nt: TGTGCCAGCAGACATGACAAGTCAAACACCGGGGAGCTGTTTTTT; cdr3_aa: CASRHDKSNTGELFF
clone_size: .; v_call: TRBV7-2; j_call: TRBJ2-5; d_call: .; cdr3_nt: TGTGCCAGCAGCTTACTCGGGGGCCGGGAGACCCAGTACTTC; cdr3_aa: CASSLLGGRETQYF
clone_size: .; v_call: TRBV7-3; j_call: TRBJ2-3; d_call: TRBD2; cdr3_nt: TGTGCCAGCAGCCTCGCGGGGGGGCCTGCAGATACGCAGTATTTT; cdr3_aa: CASSLAGGPADTQYF
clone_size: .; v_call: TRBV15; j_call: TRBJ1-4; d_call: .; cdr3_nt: TGTGCCACCCGCCTCTACCAGGGATCATCTAATGAAAAACTGTTTTTT; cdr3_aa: CATRLYQGSSNEKLFF
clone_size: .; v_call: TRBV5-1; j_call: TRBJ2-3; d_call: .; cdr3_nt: TGCGCCAGCAGGTCCGGGGGCCTCACAGATACGCAGTATTTT; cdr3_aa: CASRSGGLTDTQYF
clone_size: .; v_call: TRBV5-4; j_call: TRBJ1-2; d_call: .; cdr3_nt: TGTGCCAGCAGCCCCCCACAGAACTATGGCTACACCTTC; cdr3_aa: CASSPPQNYGYTF
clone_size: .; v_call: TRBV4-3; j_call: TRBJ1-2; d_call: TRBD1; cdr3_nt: TGCGCCAGCAGCCAGGGGGGGACAGGGGGCCCCTATGGCTACACCTTC; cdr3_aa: CASSQGGTGGPYGYTF
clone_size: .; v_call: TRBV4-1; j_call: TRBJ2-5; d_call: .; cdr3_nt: TGCGCCAGCAGCCAAGGAAGACTAGAGACCCAGTACTTC; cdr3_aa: CASSQGRLETQYF
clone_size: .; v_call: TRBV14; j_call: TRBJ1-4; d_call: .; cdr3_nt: TGTGCCAGCAGCCAAGATCTCAGGGGTGAAAAACTGTTTTTT; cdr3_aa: CASSQDLRGEKLFF
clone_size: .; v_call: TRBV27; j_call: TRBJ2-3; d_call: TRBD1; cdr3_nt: TGTGCCAGCAGTGAGACAGGGGGCCCGGATACGCAGTATTTT; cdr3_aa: CASSETGGPDTQYF
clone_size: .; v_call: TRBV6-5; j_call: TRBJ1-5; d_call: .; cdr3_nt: TGTGCCAGCAGTTACCGGAAAAGCAGAAATCAGCCCCAGCATTTT; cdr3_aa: CASSYRKSRNQPQHF
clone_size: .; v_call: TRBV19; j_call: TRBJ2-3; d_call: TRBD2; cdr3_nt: TGTGCCAGTAGTATAAGGCCAGGACTAGCGGGAAACACAGATACGCAGTATTTT; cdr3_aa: CASSIRPGLAGNTDTQYF
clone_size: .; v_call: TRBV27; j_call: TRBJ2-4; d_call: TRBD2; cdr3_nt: TGTGCCAGCGGTAACGGGGTAGCGGGAGAAATTGATCGAGGCAAAAACATTCAGTACTTC; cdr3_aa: CASGNGVAGEIDRGKNIQYF
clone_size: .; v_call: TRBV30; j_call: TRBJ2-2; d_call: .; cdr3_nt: TGTGCCTGGAACAGGGACGGCAACACCGGGGAGCTGTTTTTT; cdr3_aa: CAWNRDGNTGELFF
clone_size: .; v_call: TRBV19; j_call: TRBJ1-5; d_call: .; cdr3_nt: TGTGCCAGTAGAGACAAACCGGATCAGCCCCAGCATTTT; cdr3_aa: CASRDKPDQPQHF
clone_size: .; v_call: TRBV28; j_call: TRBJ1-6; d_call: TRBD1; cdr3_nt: TGTGCCAGCAGTTTAGGGACAGGGAGGAATTCACCCCTCCACTTT; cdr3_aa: CASSLGTGRNSPLHF
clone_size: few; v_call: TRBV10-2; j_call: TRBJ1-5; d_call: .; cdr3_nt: TGCGCCAGCAGTGCACAGGGAAATCAGCCCCAGCATTTT; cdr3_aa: CASSAQGNQPQHF
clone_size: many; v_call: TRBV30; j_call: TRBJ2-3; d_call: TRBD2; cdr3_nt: TGTGCCTGGCGGACTAGCGGGAGGGGCCCAGATACGCAGTATTTT; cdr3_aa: CAWRTSGRGPDTQYF
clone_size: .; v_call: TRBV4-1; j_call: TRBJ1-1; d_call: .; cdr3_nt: TGCGCCAGCAGCCAAGATTTGGGTACGACTGAAGCTTTCTTT; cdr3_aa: CASSQDLGTTEAFF
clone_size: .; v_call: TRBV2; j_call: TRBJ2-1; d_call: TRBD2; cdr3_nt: TGTGCCAGCAGTGAGCTAGCGGGAGTTTTTGAGCAGTTCTTC; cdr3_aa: CASSELAGVFEQFF
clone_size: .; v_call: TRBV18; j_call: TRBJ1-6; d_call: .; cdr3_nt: TGTGCCAGCTCACCAAGGGGTACAGAAGGTAATTCACCCCTCCACTTT; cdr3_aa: CASSPRGTEGNSPLHF
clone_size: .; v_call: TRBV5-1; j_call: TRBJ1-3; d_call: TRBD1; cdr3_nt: TGCGCCAGCAGCCCCACAGGGGGAGACACCATATATTTT; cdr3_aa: CASSPTGGDTIYF
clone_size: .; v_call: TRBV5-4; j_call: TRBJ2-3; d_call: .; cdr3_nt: TGTGCCAGCAGCTTGCCGGGGGTAGATACGCAGTATTTT; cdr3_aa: CASSLPGVDTQYF
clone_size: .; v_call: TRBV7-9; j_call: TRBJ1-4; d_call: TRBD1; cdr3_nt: TGTGCCAGCAGCTCCGGGACAGGGCGGGATGCGGGTGAAAAACTGTTTTTT; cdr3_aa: CASSSGTGRDAGEKLFF
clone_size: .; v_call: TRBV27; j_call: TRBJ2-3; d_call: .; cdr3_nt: TGTGCCAGCAGTAAGTCGACAGTAAGCACAGATACGCAGTATTTT; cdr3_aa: CASSKSTVSTDTQYF
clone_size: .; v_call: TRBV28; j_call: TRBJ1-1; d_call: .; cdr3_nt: TGTGCCAGCAGTTTATGGGGGGGATACACTGAAGCTTTCTTT; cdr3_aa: CASSLWGGYTEAFF
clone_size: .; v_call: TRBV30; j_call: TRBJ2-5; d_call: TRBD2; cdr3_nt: TGTGCCTGGTCAGGGACTAGCTCTTTCGAGACCCAGTACTTC; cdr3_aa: CAWSGTSSFETQYF
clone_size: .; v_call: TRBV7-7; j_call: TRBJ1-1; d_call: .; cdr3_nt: TGTGCTAGCAGCGGAGGGCACCATAAGAACACTGAAGCTTTCTTT; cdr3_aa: CASSGGHHKNTEAFF